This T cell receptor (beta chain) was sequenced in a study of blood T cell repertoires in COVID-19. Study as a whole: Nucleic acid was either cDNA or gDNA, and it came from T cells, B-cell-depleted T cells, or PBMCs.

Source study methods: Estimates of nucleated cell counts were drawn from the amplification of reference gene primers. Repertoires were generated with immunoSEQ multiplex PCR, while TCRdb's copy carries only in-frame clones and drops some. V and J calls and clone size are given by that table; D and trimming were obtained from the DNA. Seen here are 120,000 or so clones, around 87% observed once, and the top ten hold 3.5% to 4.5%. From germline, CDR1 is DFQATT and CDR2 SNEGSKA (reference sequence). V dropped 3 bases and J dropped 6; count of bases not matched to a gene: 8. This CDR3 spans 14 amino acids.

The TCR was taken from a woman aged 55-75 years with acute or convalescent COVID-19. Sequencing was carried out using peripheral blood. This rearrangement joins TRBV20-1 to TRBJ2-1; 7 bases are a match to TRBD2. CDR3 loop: CSASGGRVGNEQFF. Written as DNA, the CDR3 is TGCAGTGCTAGTGGAGGGAGGGTAGGCAATGAGCAGTTCTTC.